The T cell receptor (beta chain) under discussion was sequenced for a study of T cells in Graves' hyperthyroidism and ophthalmopathy. For the study at large: Pretreatment peripheral blood was obtained at initial diagnosis.

General study results and limits: Ophthalmopathy and stable hyperthyroidism were told apart by a 13 V-J model. Among thyroid clonotypes expanded above 0.001, most also appeared in blood.

For the diagnoses, clinical symptoms, serum thyroxine and TRAb, thyroid ultrasound and orbital computed tomography were used. CDR3 length: 14 residues. The V gene's germline CDR1 is LGHDT and CDR2 YNNKEL (reference sequence). Trimming removed 1 base at V and 4 bases at J, with 10 bases between. This clonotype was recorded at least ten times. Its antigen is not identified. Regions amplified from RNA transcripts were the TCR beta CDR3 regions. First-round RT-PCR with HTBI primers amplified the TCR CDR3 region. Using its own MiXCR run on the multiplex PCR reads, TCRdb lists one record per CDR3 protein. The repertoire holds more than 350,000 distinct CDR3 sequences, with approximately 17% as singletons.

The chain has TRBV3-1 and TRBJ1-1; D call uncertain. Sequencing used blood. This receptor was taken from a woman in her twenties or thirties with Graves' hyperthyroidism that later progressed to Graves' ophthalmopathy. The CDR3 DNA sequence: TGTGCCAGCAGCCAAGTACAGTTTGGCACTGAAGCTTTCTTT. Translation gives CASSQVQFGTEAFF.